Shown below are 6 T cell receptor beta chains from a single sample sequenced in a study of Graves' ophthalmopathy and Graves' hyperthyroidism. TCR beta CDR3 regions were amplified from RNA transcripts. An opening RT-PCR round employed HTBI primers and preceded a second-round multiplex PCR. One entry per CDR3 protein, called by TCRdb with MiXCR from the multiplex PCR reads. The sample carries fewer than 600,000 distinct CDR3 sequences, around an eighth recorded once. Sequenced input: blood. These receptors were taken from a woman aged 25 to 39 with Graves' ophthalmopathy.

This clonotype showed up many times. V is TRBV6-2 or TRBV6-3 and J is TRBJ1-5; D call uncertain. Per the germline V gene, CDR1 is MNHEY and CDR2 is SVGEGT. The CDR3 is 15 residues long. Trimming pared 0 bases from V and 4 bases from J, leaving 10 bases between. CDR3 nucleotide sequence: TGTGCCAGCAGTTACTCCGACATTACTAATCAGCCCCAGCATTTT. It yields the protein CASSYSDITNQPQHF.

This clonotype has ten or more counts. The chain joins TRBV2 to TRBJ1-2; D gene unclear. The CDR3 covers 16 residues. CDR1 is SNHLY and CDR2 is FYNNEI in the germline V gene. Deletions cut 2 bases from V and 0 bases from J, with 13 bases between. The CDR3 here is CASSERRSGTNYGYTF. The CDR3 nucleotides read TGTGCCAGCAGTGAAAGGCGGTCGGGCACTAACTATGGCTACACCTTC.

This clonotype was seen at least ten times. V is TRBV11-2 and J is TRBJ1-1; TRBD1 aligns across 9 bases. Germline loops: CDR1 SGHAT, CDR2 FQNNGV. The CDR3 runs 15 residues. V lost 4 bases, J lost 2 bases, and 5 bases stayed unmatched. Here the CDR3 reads CASSSWTGVNTEAFF. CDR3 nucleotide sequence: TGTGCCAGCAGCTCGTGGACAGGGGTAAACACTGAAGCTTTCTTT.

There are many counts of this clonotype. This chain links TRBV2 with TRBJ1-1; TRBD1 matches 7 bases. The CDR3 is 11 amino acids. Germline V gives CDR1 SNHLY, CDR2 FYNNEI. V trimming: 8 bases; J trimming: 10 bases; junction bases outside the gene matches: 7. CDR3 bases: TGTGCCAGCCGCGGAGGGGGCTCAGCTTTCTTT. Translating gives CASRGGGSAFF.

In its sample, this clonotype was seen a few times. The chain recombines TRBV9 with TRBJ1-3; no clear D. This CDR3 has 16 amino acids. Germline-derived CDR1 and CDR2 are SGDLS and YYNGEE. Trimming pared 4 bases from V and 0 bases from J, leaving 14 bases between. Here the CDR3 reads CASSPWEGDSGNTIYF. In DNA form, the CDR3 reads TGTGCCAGCAGCCCGTGGGAGGGAGACTCTGGAAACACCATATATTTT.

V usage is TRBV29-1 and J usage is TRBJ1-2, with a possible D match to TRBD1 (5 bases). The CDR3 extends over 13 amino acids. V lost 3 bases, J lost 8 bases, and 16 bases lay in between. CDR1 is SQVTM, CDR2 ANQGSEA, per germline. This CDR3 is CSVDPGLKGGYTF. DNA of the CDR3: TGCAGCGTTGACCCAGGGCTCAAGGGGGGCTACACCTTC. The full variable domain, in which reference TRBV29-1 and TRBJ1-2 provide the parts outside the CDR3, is SAVISQKPSRDICQRGTSLTIQCQVDSQVTMMFWYRQQPGQSLTLIATANQGSEATYESGFVIDKFPISRPNLTFSTLTVSNMSPEDSSIYLCSVDPGLKGGYTFGSGTRLTVV.